A selection of T cell receptor beta chains follows, all from one sample in a study of circulating and synovial CD4+ cells in juvenile arthritis. The method was immunoSEQ multiplex PCR; TCRdb's version includes in-frame clones alone and lacks a portion of them. The sample consists of fewer than 35,000 clones, about 93% of them appearing once. Sequenced input: CD4+ T cells from blood. The receptors derive from a human donor with juvenile idiopathic arthritis. Each CDR3 is given with its conserved first and last residue. D genes are given only for firm matches. Clone size is not always given. Where it is, it says once, few, many or a class for expanded clones.

J,D,size,V,CDR3,DNA
TRBJ1-2,-,once,TRBV29-1,CSVAQGFGYGYTF,TGCAGCGTCGCACAGGGTTTTGGCTATGGCTACACCTTC
TRBJ2-7,-,-,TRBV6-6,CASSKTGGQLYEQYF,TGTGCCAGCAGTAAGACCGGCGGACAGCTCTACGAGCAGTACTTC
TRBJ1-4,TRBD1,once,TRBV25-1,CASSGTVEEKLFF,TGTGCCAGCAGCGGGACAGTGGAGGAAAAACTGTTTTTT
TRBJ2-1,-,-,TRBV6-6,CASGSGEQFF,TGTGCCAGCGGGAGTGGTGAGCAGTTCTTC
TRBJ2-2,-,-,TRBV27,CASSSRRDNTGELFF,TGTGCCAGCAGTTCAAGGCGGGACAACACCGGGGAGCTGTTTTTT
TRBJ2-7,-,-,TRBV25-1,CASSDSSYEQYF,TGTGCCAGCAGTGATAGCTCCTACGAGCAGTACTTC
TRBJ1-1,-,few,TRBV7-3,CASSLDPGSGTEAFF,TGTGCCAGCAGCTTAGATCCGGGGAGCGGGACTGAAGCTTTCTTT
TRBJ2-2,TRBD2,-,TRBV27,CASSLSASGGLGELFF,TGTGCCAGCAGTTTGTCGGCTAGCGGGGGCCTCGGGGAGCTGTTTTTT
TRBJ1-5,TRBD1,once,TRBV5-1,CASRQGAFDQPQHF,TGCGCCAGCAGACAGGGGGCATTCGATCAGCCCCAGCATTTT
TRBJ2-2,-,-,TRBV18,CASSPFLQGLMNTGELFF,TGTGCCAGCTCACCATTTCTGCAGGGCCTAATGAACACCGGGGAGCTGTTTTTT
TRBJ2-5,-,-,TRBV18,CASSPPGETQYF,TGTGCCAGCTCACCACCCGGGGAGACCCAGTACTTC
TRBJ1-5,TRBD1,-,TRBV27,CASSFGGQNNQPQHF,TGTGCCAGCAGTTTTGGGGGACAGAACAATCAGCCCCAGCATTTT
TRBJ2-3,TRBD2,-,TRBV5-4,CASSSLAGGNTDTQYF,TGTGCCAGCAGCTCCTTAGCGGGAGGGAACACAGATACGCAGTATTTT
TRBJ1-1,-,-,TRBV20-1,CSAPDTEAFF,TGCAGTGCTCCAGACACTGAAGCTTTCTTT
TRBJ2-1,-,once,TRBV27,CASRYQQGNEQFF,TGTGCCAGCAGATACCAACAGGGAAATGAGCAGTTCTTC
TRBJ2-5,TRBD2,-,TRBV7-8,CASSRGEGETQYF,TGTGCCAGCAGCCGGGGGGAGGGGGAGACCCAGTACTTC
TRBJ2-1,TRBD2,-,TRBV28,CASTTSGSNEQFF,TGTGCCAGTACGACTAGCGGGAGTAATGAGCAGTTCTTC
TRBJ1-2,-,-,TRBV19,CASRAPHEGKDGYTF,TGTGCCAGTAGGGCTCCACACGAGGGCAAGGATGGCTACACCTTC
TRBJ2-7,-,-,TRBV5-1,CASSLEKQASYEQYF,TGCGCCAGCAGCTTGGAAAAGCAGGCCTCCTACGAGCAGTACTTC
TRBJ2-5,TRBD2,-,TRBV5-1,CASSPALAGGETQYF,TGCGCCAGCAGCCCGGCCTTGGCGGGAGGAGAGACCCAGTACTTC
TRBJ2-1,TRBD2,-,TRBV11-2,CASSSTLGLAGGPRNEQFF,TGTGCCAGCAGCTCTACCCTTGGACTAGCGGGAGGGCCGCGGAATGAGCAGTTCTTC
TRBJ1-5,TRBD1,-,TRBV6-1,CASLLTGRSNQPQHF,TGTGCCAGTTTGCTGACAGGGAGGTCCAATCAGCCCCAGCATTTT
TRBJ2-3,-,-,TRBV28,CASSSLVKLADTQYF,TGTGCCAGCAGTTCTTTGGTCAAGTTAGCAGATACGCAGTATTTT
TRBJ2-3,-,-,TRBV6-4,CASSDFHTDTQYF,TGTGCCAGCAGTGACTTCCACACAGATACGCAGTATTTT
TRBJ2-5,TRBD1,-,TRBV7-3,CASAQGVGETQYF,TGTGCCAGCGCTCAGGGGGTCGGGGAGACCCAGTACTTC
TRBJ1-1,-,-,TRBV9,CASSVRGQNTEAFF,TGTGCCAGCAGCGTCCGAGGACAGAACACTGAAGCTTTCTTT
TRBJ2-2,TRBD2,-,TRBV19,CASSLGGRGTGELFF,TGTGCCAGTAGTTTGGGCGGGAGGGGGACCGGGGAGCTGTTTTTT
TRBJ1-3,-,few,TRBV6-6,CASTLLRDSGNTIYF,TGTGCCAGCACCCTCCTCAGGGACTCTGGAAACACCATATATTTT
TRBJ1-2,-,-,TRBV9,CASSADRHYGYTF,TGTGCCAGCAGCGCGGACAGACACTATGGCTACACCTTC
TRBJ2-3,TRBD2,-,TRBV5-1,CASSYFLAGEGADTQYF,TGCGCCAGCAGCTATTTTCTAGCGGGAGAAGGGGCAGATACGCAGTATTTT
TRBJ1-1,-,once,TRBV7-9,CASSSYYTEAFF,TGTGCCAGCAGCTCTTACTACACTGAAGCTTTCTTT
TRBJ1-3,-,-,TRBV5-1,CASSSRLSPIPRTSGNTIYF,TGCGCCAGCAGCTCCCGTTTGTCTCCTATCCCACGAACCTCTGGAAACACCATATATTTT
TRBJ2-2,TRBD2,-,TRBV2,CASSATSGRLAGELFF,TGTGCCAGCAGTGCGACTAGCGGGAGGCTGGCCGGGGAGCTGTTTTTT
TRBJ2-2,-,-,TRBV6-6,CASSYIAGQTGELFF,TGTGCCAGCAGTTATATCGCGGGACAGACCGGGGAGCTGTTTTTT
TRBJ1-1,-,-,TRBV7-9,CASSPNRRRGTEAFF,TGTGCCAGCAGCCCAAACCGGCGAAGAGGGACTGAAGCTTTCTTT
TRBJ2-1,-,-,TRBV27,CASSLRAVYNEQFF,TGTGCCAGCAGTTTACGCGCGGTCTACAATGAGCAGTTCTTC
TRBJ2-7,-,-,TRBV21-1,CASSKYQAAYEQYF,TGTGCCAGCAGCAAATACCAAGCGGCCTACGAGCAGTACTTC
TRBJ2-3,-,-,TRBV19,CASKDGGTQYF,TGTGCCAGTAAGGATGGAGGTACGCAGTATTTT
TRBJ2-1,TRBD2,once,TRBV7-8,CASSSNLGLAGAYNEQFF,TGTGCCAGCAGCTCCAATCTGGGACTAGCGGGAGCCTACAATGAGCAGTTCTTC
TRBJ2-5,-,-,TRBV19,CASSIQGRGETQYF,TGTGCCAGTAGTATACAGGGAAGGGGAGAGACCCAGTACTTC
TRBJ1-5,-,-,TRBV18,CASSPPEGLGNQPQHF,TGTGCCAGCTCACCACCAGAGGGCCTGGGCAATCAGCCCCAGCATTTT
TRBJ2-2,TRBD2,-,TRBV5-6,CASSSYLASGIYTGELFF,TGTGCCAGCAGCAGCTATCTCGCTAGCGGGATATACACCGGGGAGCTGTTTTTT
TRBJ1-1,-,-,TRBV29-1,CSVVGGSNTEAFF,TGCAGCGTTGTAGGAGGTTCGAACACTGAAGCTTTCTTT
TRBJ2-1,TRBD1,-,TRBV19,CASSEPGQGAEEQFF,TGTGCCAGTAGTGAGCCGGGACAGGGGGCAGAGGAGCAGTTCTTC
TRBJ2-7,-,-,TRBV11-2,CASSSDIGDDEQYF,TGTGCCAGCAGCTCAGACATCGGGGATGACGAGCAGTACTTC
TRBJ1-3,-,-,TRBV6-5,CASSYGQAGNTIYF,TGTGCCAGCAGTTACGGGCAGGCAGGAAACACCATATATTTT
TRBJ2-7,-,-,TRBV5-1,CASSLIASYEQYF,TGCGCCAGCAGCTTGATCGCGTCCTACGAGCAGTACTTC
TRBJ2-7,-,-,TRBV19,CASSIDREVTYEQYF,TGTGCCAGTAGTATAGACAGGGAGGTAACCTACGAGCAGTACTTC
TRBJ1-1,-,-,TRBV5-5,CASSLVGGLLNTEAFF,TGTGCCAGCAGCTTGGTTGGCGGCTTATTGAACACTGAAGCTTTCTTT
TRBJ2-7,TRBD2,-,TRBV7-2,CASSPFGTSSYEQYF,TGTGCCAGCAGCCCCTTCGGGACTAGCTCCTACGAGCAGTACTTC
TRBJ2-7,TRBD1,-,TRBV5-1,CASSSGPDRVYEQYF,TGCGCCAGCAGCTCGGGGCCGGACAGGGTCTACGAGCAGTACTTC
TRBJ2-3,-,-,TRBV7-3,CASSYGHQTDTQYF,TGTGCCAGCAGTTATGGACACCAGACAGATACGCAGTATTTT
TRBJ2-1,TRBD1,once,TRBV5-1,CASSRDRYNEQFF,TGCGCCAGCAGCCGGGACAGATACAATGAGCAGTTCTTC
TRBJ1-5,TRBD1,-,TRBV4-1,CASSHPRDREWNSNQPQHF,TGCGCCAGCAGCCACCCCCGGGACAGGGAATGGAATAGCAATCAGCCCCAGCATTTT
TRBJ1-1,TRBD1,-,TRBV30,CAWFYPGQGSHTEAFF,TGTGCCTGGTTTTATCCGGGACAGGGGTCCCACACTGAAGCTTTCTTT